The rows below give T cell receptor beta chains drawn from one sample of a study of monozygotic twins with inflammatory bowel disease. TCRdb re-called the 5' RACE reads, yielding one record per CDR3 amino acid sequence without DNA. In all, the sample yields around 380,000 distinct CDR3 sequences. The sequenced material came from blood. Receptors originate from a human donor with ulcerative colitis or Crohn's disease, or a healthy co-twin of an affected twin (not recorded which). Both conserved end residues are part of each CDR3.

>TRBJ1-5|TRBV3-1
CASSQDSTGFYSNQPQHF
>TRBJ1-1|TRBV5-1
CASSLETGPAFF
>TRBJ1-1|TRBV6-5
CASSFDREAFF
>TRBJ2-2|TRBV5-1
CASSFGTVNTGELFF
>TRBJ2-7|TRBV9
CASSVAEGGYEQYF
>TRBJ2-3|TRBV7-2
CASSLFLAGGDTQYF
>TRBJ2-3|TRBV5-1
CASSLSGQGLADTQYF
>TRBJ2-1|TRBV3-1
CASHRGGLSYNEQFF
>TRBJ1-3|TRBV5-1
CASSPGHPYSGNTIYF
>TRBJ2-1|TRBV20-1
CSAPSYENNEQFF
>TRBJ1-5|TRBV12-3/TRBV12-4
CASSLQGTNQPQHF
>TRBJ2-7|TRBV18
CASSQNPTYEQNF
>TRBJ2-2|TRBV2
CASSEVPKGTNTGELFF
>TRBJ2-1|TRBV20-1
CSAISGSYNEQFF
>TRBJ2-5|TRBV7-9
CASSFPRTGGLETQYF
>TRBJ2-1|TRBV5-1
CASHRFGGSASRRSDEQFF
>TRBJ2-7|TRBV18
CASSPLQTKSYEQYF
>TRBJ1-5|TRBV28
CASSLPNLRGSNQPQHF
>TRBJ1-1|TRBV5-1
CASSLPDRGTEAFF
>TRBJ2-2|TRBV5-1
CASSLRPPGTANTGELFF
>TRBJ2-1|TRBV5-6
CASSLGELYNEQFF
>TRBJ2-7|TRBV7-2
CASSFKAGSFGEQYF
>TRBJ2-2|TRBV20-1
CSALHSGVTGELFF
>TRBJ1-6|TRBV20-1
CSASGTGGNSPLHF
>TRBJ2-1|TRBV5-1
CASSYQGTAAYNEQFF
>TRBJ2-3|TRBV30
CAWTSGPPDTQYF
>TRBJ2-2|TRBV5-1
CASSLAAGLATGELFF
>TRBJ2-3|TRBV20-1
CSASDRGTDTQYF
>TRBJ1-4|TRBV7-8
CASSPRVASNEKLFF
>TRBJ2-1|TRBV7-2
CASSLPGSLGEQFF
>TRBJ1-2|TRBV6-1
CASSQDRVSYGYTF
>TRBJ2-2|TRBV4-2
CASSQAQAGGDTGELFF
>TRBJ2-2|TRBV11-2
CASRSVRGATGELFF
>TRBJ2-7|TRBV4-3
CASSLAVGNEQYF
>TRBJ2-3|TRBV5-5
CASSFVGLNTDTQYF
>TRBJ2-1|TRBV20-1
CSARKVTSGRAFYNEQFF
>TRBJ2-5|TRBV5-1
CASSRGNVISETQYF
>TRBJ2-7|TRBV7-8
CASSLEELQYF
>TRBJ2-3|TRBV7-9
CASSLDPSTQYF
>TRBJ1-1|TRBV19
CASSPGLWMNTEAFF
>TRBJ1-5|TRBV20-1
CSASSYTGGGQPQHF
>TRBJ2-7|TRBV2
CASSEAQGGLEYF
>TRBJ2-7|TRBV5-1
CASSLAAKSEQYF
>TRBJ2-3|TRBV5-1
CASSFGVLQGIGDTQYF
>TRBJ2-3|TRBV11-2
CASSLDGTSGTDTQYF
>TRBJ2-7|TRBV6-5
CASSLVPNFSYEQYF
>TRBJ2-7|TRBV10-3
CAIQGAFIHEQYF
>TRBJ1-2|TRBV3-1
CASSQVARGHYTF